Detailed here is one T cell receptor (beta chain). This same CDR3 is encoded by further DNA sequences in the sample. The data derive from a study of blood T cell repertoires in COVID-19. In the study overall: COVID-19 samples from acute and convalescent phases originated in the United States, Italy and Spain. Sources were T cells, B-cell-depleted T cells, or PBMCs; the material itself was cDNA or gDNA.

Authors' methods: Estimates of nucleated cell counts were drawn from the amplification of reference gene primers. TCRdb keeps only in-frame clones here, not all; method: immunoSEQ multiplex PCR. The V and J calls and clone size were taken over from that table, and D and trimming were inferred from the DNA. The sample includes about 120,000 clones, over 60% of them seen just once. The length of the CDR3 is 15 residues. With V trimmed by 0 bases and J by 5 bases, 6 bases remained unmatched. Looked up from germline, CDR1 is MNHEY and CDR2 is SVGAGI. The chain employs TRBV6-5 and TRBJ1-1, with 7 positions matching TRBD1. This TCR was sampled from a woman aged 65 to 85 with acute or convalescent COVID-19. The sample comprised peripheral blood. The CDR3 DNA follows: TGTGCCAGCAGTTACTCGAGTTCAGGGGGAACTGAAGCTTTCTTT. It translates to CASSYSSSGGTEAFF.